Sequencing of this TCR beta chain was carried out in a study of T cells in localized non-small cell lung cancer (dated by TCRdb to between 2020 and 2021). Context from the whole study: The study analyzed T cell repertoires of hundreds of early-stage NSCLC patients, comparing tumors and uninvolved tumor-adjacent lungs. The mean age of the NSCLC patients was just over 65 years, with 130 or so men and over 100 women. The cohort comprised 236 treatment-naïve NSCLC patients with resected, localized lung tumors.

General findings and caveats noted by the study authors: Because multi-region tumor sequencing was not done, intratumor heterogeneity could not be ruled out. Uninvolved tumor-adjacent lung showed the highest T cell clonality, higher than tumor, which suggests more focused antigenic responses in the adjacent lung. Higher blood T cell density associated with longer overall survival, while higher adjacent-lung clonality associated with shorter survival. Because the study design was exploratory, TCR variables were selected using unadjusted p-values without false-discovery rate correction. Of the top 100 tumor clones, a median of approximately 60 were detected in paired uninvolved adjacent lung; approximately 30 were also among that lung's top 100.

TCR beta CDR3 regions were sequenced from DNA using the immunoSEQ Assay. In the original analysis: T cell density was computed as TCR beta template counts normalized to usable DNA estimated by amplifying housekeeping genes. Richness was estimated using the preseqR package, with extrapolation to 400,000 templates for PBMC samples and to 120,000 templates for tissue samples. Clonality was calculated as one minus Pielou's evenness. Tissue-enriched TCRs were identified by differential abundance testing using productive amino-acid clonotypes, minimum total count 5 and alpha 0.1. The Jaccard Index and the Morisita Overlap Index were used to quantify repertoire overlap between compartments. TCR beta CDR3s were clustered by GLIPH together with public tetramer-defined viral CDR3s, and at least three viral sequences plus V-gene enrichment were required for viral motifs. TCRdb provides this immuneACCESS table in a form limited to in-frame rearrangements. Some clones are lacking; in checked studies, under half of them reflect an unresolved V gene, and why the rest are absent is not known. The V and J calls and clone size come from that table; D and trimming were worked out from the DNA. A total of fewer than 40,000 clones appear in this sample, about nine tenths of them only once. 4% to 5% of the sample rests with the top ten.

To note about this clone: Which antigen it targets is not known. Base qualities are not provided; no much larger clone lies one nucleotide away.

From the germline V gene (reference sequence), CDR1 is MNHEY and CDR2 is SMNVEV. From the cysteine through the phenylalanine, the CDR3 covers 21 amino acids. Just the 63-base CDR3 DNA is kept, in frame starting at base 1. For this chain, trimming is 5 bases at the V end and 7 bases at the J end, and the number of junction bases without a gene match is 22. At diagnosis, tumor, uninvolved tumor-adjacent lung and peripheral blood were collected and then preserved as a mix of FFPE and fresh-frozen material. Blood samples were analyzed as peripheral blood mononuclear cells for TCR repertoire profiling. The sequence is built from TRBV27 and TRBJ2-1; 14 bases in between match TRBD2. The material was peripheral blood, obtained before any cancer treatment. The origin of this receptor is a male donor aged 60 or over with stage III lung adenocarcinoma. The CDR3 reads CASSLSPGTSGGPGRGNEQFF. At the DNA level, the sequence is TGTGCCAGCAGTCTCAGCCCGGGGACTAGCGGGGGCCCCGGTAGAGGTAATGAGCAGTTCTTC.